These 14 T cell receptor beta chains originate from one sample sequenced in a study of response to subunit inactivated influenza vaccine. TCRdb called the RT-PCR reads again in MiXCR, with one record for every CDR3 protein. This sample yields more than 550,000 distinct CDR3 sequences, of which 12% are seen a single time; 10% belongs to the top ten. The material sequenced was PBMCs from blood, taken on the day of vaccination. Receptors originate from a man over 45 who received an inactivated influenza vaccine.

The rearrangement uses TRBV4-2 and TRBJ2-6, with unresolved D. Per germline, CDR1 LGHNA and CDR2 YNFKEQ. The V gene lost 1 base and the J gene lost 0 bases, with 25 bases spanning the gap. The CDR3 has 22 residues. For the CDR3, the DNA is TGTGCCAGCAGCCAAGGGGTTCCTCTAGATCTCCTTGAACCCTCTGGGGCCAACGTCCTGACTTTC. Its translation is CASSQGVPLDLLEPSGANVLTF.

Concerning this clonotype itself: A read error may account for a junction end that differs from germline. DNA for the CDR3: TGCGCCAGCAGCCAAGAGTGGGGGACAGGGTTAGGTAATGAGCAGATCTTC. Translating it yields CASSQEWGTGLGNEQIF. This chain links TRBV4-1 with TRBJ2-1, with TRBD1 matching over 9 bases. CDR1 is MGHRA, CDR2 YSYEKL, per germline. This CDR3 has 17 residues.

For this clonotype: Given a much more abundant clone one base away, this may be a read error. The CDR3 DNA is TGCGCCAGCACCGAACCCGACGAAGAGACCCAGTACTTC. It encodes CASTEPDEETQYF. This chain connects TRBV5-1 to TRBJ2-5; D remains ambiguous. The germline V gene encodes CDR1 SGHRS and CDR2 YFSETQ. Trimming shortened V by 6 bases and J by 3 bases, and 12 bases separated the two germline ends. The CDR3 extends over 13 amino acids.

The chain is built from TRBV6-5 and TRBJ1-1; 9 bases fit TRBD1. Looked up from germline, CDR1 is MNHEY and CDR2 is SVGAGI. The junction had 0 bases not matched to a gene; V was cut back by 0 bases and J by 1 base. The CDR3 has 15 residues. The CDR3 loop reads CASSYSGQGNTEAFF. The CDR3 DNA follows: TGTGCCAGCAGTTACTCGGGACAGGGGAACACTGAAGCTTTCTTT.

This clonotype was counted only a few times. The V call is TRBV7-9, the J call TRBJ2-3; D remains unclear. V gave up 5 bases and J gave up 6 bases, with 12 bases separating them. This CDR3 is 13 amino acids long. CDR1 and CDR2 from the germline V gene are SEHNR and FQNEAQ (reference sequence). The CDR3 DNA reads as TGTGCCAGCAGCATCTCCCCTAAGGATACGCAGTATTTT. Translation: CASSISPKDTQYF.

This clonotype was detected many times. The chain combines TRBV10-3 with TRBJ2-2; TRBD2 aligns across 7 bases. Germline lookup yields CDR1 ENHRY and CDR2 SYGVKD. V was pared by 6 bases and J by 3 bases, with 4 bases of the junction left unmatched. The CDR3 is 14 amino acids. CDR3 protein: CAIRQGGDTGELFF. DNA of the CDR3: TGTGCCATCAGGCAGGGAGGGGACACCGGGGAGCTGTTTTTT.

This clonotype occurred a few times. The chain joins TRBV20-1 to TRBJ2-2; 9 bases align to TRBD2. Losses at the gene ends were 4 bases for V and 7 bases for J; bases not matched to a gene: 10. CDR3 size: 15 residues. The germline CDR1 and CDR2 sequences are DFQATT and SNEGSKA (reference sequence). The CDR3 is CSATVAGVQIGELFF. The CDR3, as DNA: TGCAGTGCTACCGTAGCGGGGGTCCAAATCGGGGAGCTGTTTTTT.

This clonotype was counted only a few times. The rearrangement joins TRBV14 to TRBJ1-1; D uncertain. CDR1 SGHDN and CDR2 FVKESK come from the germline V gene. CDR3 length equals 13 residues. V was trimmed by 6 bases and J by 1 base, leaving 9 bases between them. The CDR3 reads CASRPNTNTEAFF. CDR3 in DNA: TGTGCCAGCAGGCCAAACACGAACACTGAAGCTTTCTTT.

The CDR3 sequence is CASSLPDPYEQYF. CDR3 DNA: TGTGCCAGCAGCTTGCCAGATCCCTACGAGCAGTACTTC. V and J are TRBV5-5 and TRBJ2-7; D unresolved. Germline assignment: CDR1 SGHKS and CDR2 YYEKEE (reference sequence). The CDR3 sequence is 13 residues long. V lost 1 base and J 2 bases, leaving 7 bases between the germline ends.

This clonotype was seen many times. The V gene is TRBV11-2, the J gene TRBJ2-7, with D tentatively TRBD1 (6 bases). In germline, CDR1 is SGHAT, CDR2 FQNNGV. Trimming pared 4 bases from V and 6 bases from J, leaving 16 bases between. The CDR3 runs 14 residues. CDR3 residues: CASSSGNTGFEQYF. The DNA for the CDR3 is TGTGCCAGCAGCTCCGGAAACACAGGGTTCGAGCAGTACTTC.

This clonotype appeared many times. The rearrangement links TRBV7-8 to TRBJ2-1, with 11 nucleotides matching TRBD1. Trimming took 2 bases from V and 4 from J; bases not matched to a gene: 10. Per the germline V gene, CDR1 is SGHVS and CDR2 is FQNEAQ. The CDR3 totals 18 residues. The CDR3 DNA follows: TGTGCCAGCAGCTTATATTCGAGAGGGACAGGGGGTTACAATGAGCAGTTCTTC. It codes for CASSLYSRGTGGYNEQFF.

The J gene is TRBJ2-5, the V gene TRBV5-4; TRBD1 is a possible D gene (5 bases). The CDR3 totals 15 residues. The V gene's germline CDR1 is SGHNT and CDR2 YYREEE (reference sequence). V was shortened by 0 bases and J by 4 bases, with 13 bases between the two germline ends. CDR3 loop: CASSLGARVGETQYF. CDR3 nucleotides: TGTGCCAGCAGCTTGGGCGCCAGGGTTGGAGAGACCCAGTACTTC.

The sample holds a few counts of this clonotype. The chain combines TRBV10-3 with TRBJ2-7; 9 positions match TRBD1. This CDR3 comprises 13 residues. The trim removed 5 bases at V and 2 bases at J, leaving 1 base unmatched. Germline assignment: CDR1 ENHRY and CDR2 SYGVKD. The CDR3 DNA reads as TGTGCCATCAGTCGACAGGGGGCCTACGAGCAGTACTTC. It yields the protein CAISRQGAYEQYF.

This clonotype has just a few counts. The gene calls are TRBV20-1 and TRBJ2-5; D is possibly TRBD2 (7 bases). The CDR3 runs 14 residues. Germline V gene data show CDR1 as DFQATT and CDR2 as SNEGSKA (reference sequence). V was cut by 6 bases and J by 4 bases, with 18 bases left in between. CDR3 sequence: CSAEVGGASETQYF. CDR3 in DNA: TGCAGTGCCGAAGTGGGGGGGGCCTCAGAGACCCAGTACTTC.